This T cell receptor (beta chain) was captured by sequencing in a study of response to subunit inactivated influenza vaccine. Study-level points and caveats: There was a suggestion from the authors that each seasonal influenza vaccination recruits few new T cells.

The germline CDR1 and CDR2 sequences are ENHRY and SYGVKD. The CDR3 is 13 residues long. Trimming pared 5 bases from V and 0 bases from J, leaving 7 bases between. Concerning this clonotype itself: Its matching antigen is unknown.

MiXCR, applied by TCRdb to the RT-PCR reads, yields one record per CDR3 protein. The sample records about 520,000 distinct CDR3 sequences, about 25% being singletons. This rearrangement joins TRBV10-3 to TRBJ1-1; D unclear. The TCR was taken from a man aged 50-60 years who received an inactivated influenza vaccine. The sample in question was CD4+ T cells sorted from PBMCs, obtained 5 days after vaccination. The CDR3 DNA sequence: TGTGCCATCAGTTCGTATCTGAACACTGAAGCTTTCTTT. Protein sequence: CAISSYLNTEAFF.